A single T cell receptor beta chain is shown here with its context. The antigen is undetermined. It was genomic DNA that served as the template for profiling TCR beta VDJ and CDR3. Using its own MiXCR run on the reads, TCRdb lists one record per CDR3 protein. The repertoire holds some 130,000 distinct CDR3 sequences, with roughly two fifths as singletons. The data belong to a study of CD8+CD57+ T cells in acquired aplastic anemia. Overall study: Sorted CD4+ and CD8+ cell DNA averaged approximately 3.2 ug. Mean read depth for CD4+ cells from healthy donors was 10 million to 14 million.

Regarding the study as a whole: Shared by patients and controls, 25 to 35 CD8+ CDR3s were abundant in patients.

The receptor was derived from a human donor in good health, serving as a control. What was sequenced was sorted CD4+, CD8+, or CD8+CD57+ T cells (not recorded which) from PBMCs.

The CDR3 protein is CSFRTGGNTGELFF. The CDR3 coding sequence is TGCAGCTTTAGGACAGGGGGCAACACCGGGGAGCTGTTTTTT. J is TRBJ2-2 and V is TRBV29-1, with 11 bases matching TRBD1. Germline CDR1 is SQVTM and CDR2 is ANQGSEA. Trimming removed 8 bases from V and 2 bases from J; junction bases left unmatched: 4. The CDR3 is made up of 14 amino acids.